The entry below gives a single T cell receptor (beta chain) sequence along with its context. What it recognizes is unknown. Germline values: CDR1 LGHNA, CDR2 YSLEER. J was trimmed by 4 bases and V by 0 bases; bases with no gene match: 11. The CDR3 has 17 amino acids. This record comes from a study of hypomethylating agent response in myelodysplastic syndrome. Across the whole study: With a mean age of around 77 +/- 6.3 years, patients were most commonly cytogenetically diploid. Whole-study results and caveats: Control donors' ages did not match those of MDS patients.

Generated by immunoSEQ multiplex PCR, the TCRdb table keeps only in-frame clones and is missing some. Seen here are some 3,500 clones, roughly 82% observed once, and the top ten hold about 25%. The receptor's source is a human donor with myelodysplastic syndrome. The sequencing here drew on bone marrow, taken before or after starting hypomethylating agent treatment for myelodysplastic syndrome (not recorded which). The rearrangement joins TRBV4-3 to TRBJ2-7; 8 bases align to TRBD1. The CDR3 DNA sequence: TGCGCCAGCAGCCAAGAATCATCGGGGCAGGGGGCTTACGAGCAGTACTTC. Protein sequence: CASSQESSGQGAYEQYF.